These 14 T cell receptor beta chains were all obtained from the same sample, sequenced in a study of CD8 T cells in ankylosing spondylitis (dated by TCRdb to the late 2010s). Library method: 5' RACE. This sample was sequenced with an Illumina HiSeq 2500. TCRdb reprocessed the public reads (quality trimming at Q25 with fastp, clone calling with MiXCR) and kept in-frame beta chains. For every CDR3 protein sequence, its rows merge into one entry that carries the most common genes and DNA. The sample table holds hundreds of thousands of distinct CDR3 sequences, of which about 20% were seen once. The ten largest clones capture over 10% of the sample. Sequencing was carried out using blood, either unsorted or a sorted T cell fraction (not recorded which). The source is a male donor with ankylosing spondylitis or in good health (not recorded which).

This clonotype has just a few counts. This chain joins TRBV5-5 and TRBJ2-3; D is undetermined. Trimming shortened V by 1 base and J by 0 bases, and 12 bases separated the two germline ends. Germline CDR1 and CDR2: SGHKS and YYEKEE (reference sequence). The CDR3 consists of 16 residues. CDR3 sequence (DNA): TGTGCCAGCAGCTTGTTTAGGCCCGCGAGCACAGATACGCAGTATTTT. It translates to CASSLFRPASTDTQYF.

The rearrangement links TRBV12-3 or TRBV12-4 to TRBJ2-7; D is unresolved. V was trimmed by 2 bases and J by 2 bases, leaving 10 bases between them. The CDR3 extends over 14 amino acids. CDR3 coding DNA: TGTGCCAGCAGTTTAAGACAAGGGACCTACGAGCAGTACTTC. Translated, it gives CASSLRQGTYEQYF.

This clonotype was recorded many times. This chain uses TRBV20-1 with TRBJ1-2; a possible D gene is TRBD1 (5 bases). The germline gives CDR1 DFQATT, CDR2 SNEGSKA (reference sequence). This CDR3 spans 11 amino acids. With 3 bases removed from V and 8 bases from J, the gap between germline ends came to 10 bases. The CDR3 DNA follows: TGCAGTGCTAGCCACAGGAGGGGCTACACCTTC. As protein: CSASHRRGYTF.

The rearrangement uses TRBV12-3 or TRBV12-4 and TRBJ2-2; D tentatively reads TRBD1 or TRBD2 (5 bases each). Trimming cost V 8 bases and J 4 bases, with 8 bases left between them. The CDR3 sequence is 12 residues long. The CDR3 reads CASGGSTGELFF. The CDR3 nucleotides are TGTGCCAGCGGGGGAAGCACCGGGGAGCTGTTTTTT.

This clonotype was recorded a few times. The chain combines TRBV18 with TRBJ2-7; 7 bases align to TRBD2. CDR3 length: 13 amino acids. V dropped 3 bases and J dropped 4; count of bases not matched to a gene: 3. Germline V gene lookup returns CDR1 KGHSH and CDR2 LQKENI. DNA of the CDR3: TGTGCCAGCTCACCTTGGGAGGGTTACGAGCAGTACTTC. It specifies CASSPWEGYEQYF.

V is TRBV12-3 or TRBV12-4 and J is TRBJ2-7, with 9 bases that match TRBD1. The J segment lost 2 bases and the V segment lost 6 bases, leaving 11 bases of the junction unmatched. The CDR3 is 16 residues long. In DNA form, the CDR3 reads TGTGCCAGCAGCCCGGCGGAAGGGACAGGGCCCTACGAGCAGTACTTC. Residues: CASSPAEGTGPYEQYF.

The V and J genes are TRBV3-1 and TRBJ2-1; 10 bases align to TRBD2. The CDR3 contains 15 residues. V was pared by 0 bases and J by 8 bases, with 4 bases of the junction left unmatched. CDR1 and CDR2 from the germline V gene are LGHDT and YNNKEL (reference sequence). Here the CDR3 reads CASSQESGGDDEQFF. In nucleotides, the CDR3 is TGTGCCAGCAGCCAAGAAAGCGGGGGGGACGATGAGCAGTTCTTC.

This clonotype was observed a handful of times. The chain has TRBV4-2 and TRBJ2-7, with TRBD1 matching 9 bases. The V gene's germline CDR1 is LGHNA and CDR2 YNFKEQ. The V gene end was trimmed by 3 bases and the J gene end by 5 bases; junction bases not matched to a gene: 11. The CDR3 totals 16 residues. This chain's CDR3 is CASSQGTGTGYHEQYF. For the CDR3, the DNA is TGTGCCAGCAGCCAGGGAACCGGGACAGGGTACCACGAGCAGTACTTC.

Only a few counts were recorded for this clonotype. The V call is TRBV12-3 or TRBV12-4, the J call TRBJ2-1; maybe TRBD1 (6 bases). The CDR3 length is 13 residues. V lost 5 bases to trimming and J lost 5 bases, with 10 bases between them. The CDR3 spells CASSADRNNEQFF. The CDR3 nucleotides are TGTGCCAGCAGTGCAGACAGGAACAATGAGCAGTTCTTC.

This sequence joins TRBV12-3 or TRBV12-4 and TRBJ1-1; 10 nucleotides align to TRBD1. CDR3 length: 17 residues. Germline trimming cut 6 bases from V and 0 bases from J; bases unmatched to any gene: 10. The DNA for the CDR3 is TGTGCCAGCAGCTCACGACAGGGGGCGTTCATGAACACTGAAGCTTTCTTT. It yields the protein CASSSRQGAFMNTEAFF.

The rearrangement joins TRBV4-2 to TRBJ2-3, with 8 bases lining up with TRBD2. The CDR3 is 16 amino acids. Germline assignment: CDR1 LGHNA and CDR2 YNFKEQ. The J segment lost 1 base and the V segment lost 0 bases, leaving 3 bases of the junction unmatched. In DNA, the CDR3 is TGTGCCAGCAGCCAAGACCCAGCGGGGGGCACAGATACGCAGTATTTT. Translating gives CASSQDPAGGTDTQYF.

CDR3 DNA: TGTGCCAGCAGCCCAAGGGGGCCTCAAGAGACCCAGTACTTC. It translates to CASSPRGPQETQYF. The chain uses TRBV7-9 and TRBJ2-5; 7 bases line up with TRBD1. The germline CDR1 and CDR2 sequences are SEHNR and FQNEAQ (reference sequence). V shed 5 bases, J shed 2 bases, and the junction held 5 bases outside the gene matches. This CDR3 spans 14 amino acids.

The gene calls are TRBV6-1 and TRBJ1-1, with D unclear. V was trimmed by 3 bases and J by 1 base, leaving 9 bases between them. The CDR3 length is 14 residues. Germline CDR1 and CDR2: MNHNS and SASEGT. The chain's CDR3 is CASSEISQNTEAFF. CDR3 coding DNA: TGTGCCAGCAGTGAGATTAGTCAGAACACTGAAGCTTTCTTT.

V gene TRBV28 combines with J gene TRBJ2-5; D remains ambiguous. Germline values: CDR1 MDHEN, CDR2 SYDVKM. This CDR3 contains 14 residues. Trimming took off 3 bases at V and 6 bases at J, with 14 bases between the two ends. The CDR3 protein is CASSFVEGPKTQYF. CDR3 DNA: TGTGCCAGCAGTTTTGTAGAAGGTCCGAAGACCCAGTACTTC.